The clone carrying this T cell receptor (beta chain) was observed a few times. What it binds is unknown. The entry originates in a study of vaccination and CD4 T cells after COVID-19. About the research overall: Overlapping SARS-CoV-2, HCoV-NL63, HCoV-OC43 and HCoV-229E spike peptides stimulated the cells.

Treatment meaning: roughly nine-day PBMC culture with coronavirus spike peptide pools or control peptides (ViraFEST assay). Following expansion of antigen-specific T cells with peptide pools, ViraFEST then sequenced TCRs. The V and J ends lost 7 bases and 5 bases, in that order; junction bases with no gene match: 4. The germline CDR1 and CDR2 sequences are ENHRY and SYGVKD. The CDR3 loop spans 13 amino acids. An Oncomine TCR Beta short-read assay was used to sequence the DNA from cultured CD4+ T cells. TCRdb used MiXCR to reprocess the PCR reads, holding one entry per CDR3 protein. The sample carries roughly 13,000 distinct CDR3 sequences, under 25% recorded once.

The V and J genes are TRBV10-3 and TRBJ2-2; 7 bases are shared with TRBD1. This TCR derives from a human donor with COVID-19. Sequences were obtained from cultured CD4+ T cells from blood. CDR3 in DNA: TGTGCCATCAACCAGGACAGGACCGGGGAGCTGTTTTTT. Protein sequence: CAINQDRTGELFF.